These 9 T cell receptor beta chains originate from one sample sequenced in a study of T cell responses to AZD1222 COVID-19 vaccine. Clones were read by immunoSEQ multiplex PCR, and TCRdb kept only the in-frame ones, dropping some. The table lists over 140,000 clones, roughly 92% of them singletons. Material: peripheral blood, obtained 28 days after the second AZD1222 dose. Receptor source: an adult who received the AZD1222 COVID-19 vaccine.

This sequence joins TRBV5-1 and TRBJ2-5, with 8 bases matching TRBD2. Germline-derived CDR1 and CDR2 are SGHRS and YFSETQ. The trim removed 2 bases at V and 4 bases at J, leaving 7 bases unmatched. This CDR3 is built from 15 residues. CDR3: CASSFDSGTVETQYF. In nucleotides, the CDR3 is TGCGCCAGCAGCTTTGATAGCGGGACTGTAGAGACCCAGTACTTC.

The chain uses TRBV6-2 or TRBV6-3 and TRBJ2-7; D is undetermined. The germline V gene encodes CDR1 MNHEY and CDR2 SVGEGT. Trimming took off 6 bases at V and 0 bases at J, with 12 bases between the two ends. This CDR3 has 14 residues. In DNA form, the CDR3 reads TGTGCCAGCAGCTTATCCGCAGGCTCCTACGAGCAGTACTTC. As protein: CASSLSAGSYEQYF.

This chain joins TRBV10-2 and TRBJ1-5; perhaps TRBD1 as D (6 bases). The germline V gene encodes CDR1 WSHSY and CDR2 SAAADI. The V end was cut by 4 bases, the J end by 9 bases, with 22 bases between. The CDR3 contains 16 residues. CDR3 coding DNA: TGCGCCAGCAGTGCAACAGGGTCCGGGGATTCCCGGCCCCAGCATTTT. Translating gives CASSATGSGDSRPQHF.

The chain couples TRBV7-9 to TRBJ1-5; maybe TRBD1 (5 bases). The CDR3 length is 12 residues. Deletions cut 7 bases from V and 6 bases from J, with 10 bases between. Germline-derived CDR1 and CDR2 are SEHNR and FQNEAQ (reference sequence). For the CDR3, the DNA is TGTGCCAGCACCCTGCAGGGTCAGCCCCAGCATTTT. Encoded protein: CASTLQGQPQHF. The full variable domain, in which reference TRBV7-9 and TRBJ1-5 provide the parts outside the CDR3, is DTGVSQNPRHKITKRGQNVTFRCDPISEHNRLYWYRQTLGQGPEFLTYFQNEAQLEKSRLLSDRFSAERPKGSFSTLEIQRTEQGDSAMYLCASTLQGQPQHFGDGTRLSIL.

In regard to this clone: This same CDR3 is encoded by further DNA sequences in the sample. The gene calls are TRBV29-1 and TRBJ1-1, with unresolved D. The germline V gene has CDR1 SQVTM and CDR2 ANQGSEA. The CDR3 length is 12 residues. The ends were cut back, 1 base at V and 2 bases at J, with 5 bases in the middle. As DNA, the CDR3 is TGCAGCGTTGAAGGGCGTAACACTGAAGCTTTCTTT. This gives the protein CSVEGRNTEAFF.

The chain joins TRBV24-1 to TRBJ2-2; unclear D gene. V lost 4 bases and J lost 2, with 13 bases in between. The CDR3 contains 16 residues. Per germline, CDR1 KGHDR and CDR2 SFDVKD. CDR3 in amino acids: CATSELRTENTGELFF. The CDR3 DNA follows: TGTGCCACCAGTGAGCTACGGACGGAAAACACCGGGGAGCTGTTTTTT.

The rearrangement links TRBV7-6 to TRBJ1-1, with D unresolved. CDR3 length: 13 amino acids. The V gene lost 3 bases and the J gene lost 0 bases, with 5 bases spanning the gap. Germline values: CDR1 SGHVS, CDR2 FNYEAQ. The CDR3 bases are TGTGCCAGCAGCTTCTCCCTGAACACTGAAGCTTTCTTT. It translates to CASSFSLNTEAFF.

V is TRBV6-5 and J is TRBJ1-1; D is unresolved. Germline CDR1 and CDR2: MNHEY and SVGAGI. The CDR3 sequence is 13 residues long. Trimming took 0 bases from V and 6 from J, leaving 8 bases between them. The CDR3 region has the DNA TGTGCCAGCAGTTACTCCCACATGGCTGAAGCTTTCTTT. This sequence encodes CASSYSHMAEAFF.

This clone was observed a single time. V and J are TRBV28 and TRBJ2-1; D remains unclear. There are 15 residues in the CDR3. Germline assignment: CDR1 MDHEN and CDR2 SYDVKM. Trimming left V 2 bases short and J 0 bases short, with 8 bases between. The CDR3 loop is CASSLGDYSYNEQFF. CDR3 DNA: TGTGCCAGCAGTTTAGGCGATTACTCCTACAATGAGCAGTTCTTC.